Described below is a single T cell receptor (beta chain) sequence and its context. Its antigen is not known. The junction departs from the called germline gene at one end, perhaps through a read error. The library came from three nested PCR rounds adapted from ARM-PCR protocols. One entry per CDR3 protein results from TCRdb running MiXCR on the multiplex PCR reads. The sample carries around 66,000 distinct CDR3 sequences, 60% to 75% recorded once. This sample's RNA came from whole unsorted tissue. Between August and November 2014, newly diagnosed, chemotherapy-naive lung cancer patients underwent thoracic surgery in China. The data were taken from a study of tumor and adjacent non-tumor tissue in lung cancer. General study points: Significantly higher TCR diversity was found in tumor than normal lung.

The specimen was lung tumor tissue. The sequence was collected from a man in his fifties or sixties with non-small cell lung cancer.

The CDR3 loop reads CACSHGLAWCNEQFF. The CDR3 nucleotides are TGTGCCTGCAGCCACGGACTAGCTTGGTGCAATGAGCAGTTCTTC. The chain uses TRBV14 and TRBJ2-1; 8 bases line up with TRBD2. The CDR3 has 15 residues. In germline, CDR1 is SGHDN, CDR2 FVKESK.